The clone carrying this TCR beta chain was seen only a few times. What it binds is unknown. This sample was included in a study of T-cell memory formation after mild COVID-19. Across the study: There were largely donor-specific TCR clusters. Study-level results: The authors did not confirm SARS-CoV-2 specificity of second-wave clones peaking day 37. Pre-infection memory showed some responding clones, and this suggested that cross-reactive memory joined.

Amplification by 5'RACE using constant-segment primers produced TCR alpha and TCR beta cDNA libraries that carried sample barcodes and UMIs. TCRdb re-analysed the 5' RACE reads in MiXCR, keeping a single row per CDR3 protein. The sample holds 580,000 or so distinct CDR3 sequences, 17% seen once. Germline V gene data show CDR1 as DFQATT and CDR2 as SNEGSKA (reference sequence). Between the trimmed V and J ends, which lost 5 bases and 1 base, there was a span of 8 bases. The CDR3 consists of 12 residues. The sample comprised PBMCs or a T cell subset sorted from them (not recorded which). This TCR derives from an adult woman who had mild COVID-19 (a few samples of this study predate the infection). Cell type and time point are not known. This chain joins TRBV20-1 and TRBJ1-1, with no clear D. CDR3 loop: CSAFGRNTEAFF. CDR3 bases: TGCAGTGCTTTCGGAAGGAACACTGAAGCTTTCTTT.